The clone carrying this T cell receptor beta chain was found once. Antigen: not known. The V gene end was trimmed by 6 bases and the J gene end by 4 bases; junction bases not matched to a gene: 10. Germline V gene sequence: CDR1 MDHEN, CDR2 SYDVKM. This CDR3 is built from 17 residues. This record comes from a study of cytomegalovirus exposure and HLA in healthy donors. Regarding the study as a whole: The classifier reportedly diagnosed cytomegalovirus status with high sensitivity and specificity. In an earlier analysis, productive rearrangement rates for most beta V segments clustered near 87% or 30%. What was likely a sequencing artifact was a cluster of highly shared sequence variants.

The study ran its PCR with 60 Vbeta and 13 Jbeta primers. Method: immunoSEQ multiplex PCR; TCRdb's copy keeps in-frame clones and lacks some. This table has about 160,000 clones, 82% appearing once. This chain joins TRBV28 and TRBJ2-6; 9 nucleotides line up with TRBD1. This clonotype was sampled from a girl aged 2-10 years in good health and CMV-seropositive. Sequencing was carried out using PBMCs. CDR3 DNA: TGTGCCAGCAGGGGCCGGGACAGGGTCCCCGGGGCCAACGTCCTGACTTTC. Translating it yields CASRGRDRVPGANVLTF.